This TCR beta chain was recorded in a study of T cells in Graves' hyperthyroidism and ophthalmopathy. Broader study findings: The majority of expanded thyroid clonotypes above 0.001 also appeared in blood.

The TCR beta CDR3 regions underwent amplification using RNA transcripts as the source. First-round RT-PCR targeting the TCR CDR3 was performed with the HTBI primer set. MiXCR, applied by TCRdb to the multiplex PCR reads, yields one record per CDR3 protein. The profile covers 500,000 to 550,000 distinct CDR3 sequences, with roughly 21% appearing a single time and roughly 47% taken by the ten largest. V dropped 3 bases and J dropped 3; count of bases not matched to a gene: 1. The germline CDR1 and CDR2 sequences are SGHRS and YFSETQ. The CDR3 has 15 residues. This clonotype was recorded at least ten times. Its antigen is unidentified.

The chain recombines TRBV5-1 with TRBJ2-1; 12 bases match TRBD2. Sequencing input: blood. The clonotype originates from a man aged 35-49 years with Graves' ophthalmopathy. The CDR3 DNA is TGCGCCAGCAGCTCACTAGCGGGAGGCTACAATGAGCAGTTCTTC. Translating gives CASSSLAGGYNEQFF.